One TCR beta chain is described in this entry. At the deep level, the assay was run. Repertoires were generated with immunoSEQ multiplex PCR, while TCRdb's copy carries only in-frame clones and drops some. In the table there are about 710,000 clones, about three quarters of which are singletons. The CDR3 spans 15 residues. Looked up from germline, CDR1 is SGHAT and CDR2 is FQNNGV. J was trimmed by 6 bases and V by 4 bases; bases with no gene match: 9. These data come from a study of shared clonotypes between healthy human individuals. Study-level background: A donor's plate count was three for CD4 naive and three for CD4 memory; CD8 naive had two and CD8 memory one.

Every one of the donors was a Caucasian adult that lived in Nashville, Tennessee. In the CD4+ fraction, cells were divided into CD45RA+ naive and CD45RA-negative memory subsets. This receptor was identified in a woman aged 25 to 39 in good health. Sequences were obtained from memory CD4+ T cells sorted from blood. Subset of the sample: CD45RA-negative fraction. The V gene is TRBV11-2, the J gene TRBJ2-1; TRBD2 matches 7 bases. CDR3 coding DNA: TGTGCCAGCAGCTGGTTTGGGGAGGGAATCAATGAGCAGTTCTTC. Its translation: CASSWFGEGINEQFF.